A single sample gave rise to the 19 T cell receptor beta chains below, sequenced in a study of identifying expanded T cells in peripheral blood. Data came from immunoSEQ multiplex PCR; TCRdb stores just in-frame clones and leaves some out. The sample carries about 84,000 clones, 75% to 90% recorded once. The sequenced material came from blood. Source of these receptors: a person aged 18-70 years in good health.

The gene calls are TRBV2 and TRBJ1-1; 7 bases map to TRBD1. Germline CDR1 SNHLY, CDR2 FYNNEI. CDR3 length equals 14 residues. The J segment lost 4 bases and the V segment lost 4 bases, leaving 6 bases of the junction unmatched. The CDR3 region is CASSGQGWGTEAFF. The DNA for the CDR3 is TGTGCCAGCAGTGGACAGGGATGGGGCACTGAAGCTTTCTTT.

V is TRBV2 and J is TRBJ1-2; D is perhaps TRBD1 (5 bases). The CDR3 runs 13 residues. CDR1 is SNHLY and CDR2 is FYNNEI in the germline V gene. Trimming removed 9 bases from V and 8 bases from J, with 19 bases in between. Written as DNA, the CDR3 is TGTGCCAGTGATGGGGACCTATTCTGGGGCTACACCTTC. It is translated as CASDGDLFWGYTF.

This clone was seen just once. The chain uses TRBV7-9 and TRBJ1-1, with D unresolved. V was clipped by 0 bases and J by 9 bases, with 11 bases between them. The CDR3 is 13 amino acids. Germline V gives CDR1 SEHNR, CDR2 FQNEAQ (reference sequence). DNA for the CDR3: TGTGCCAGCAGCTTAGCGGACGGCAGCCAAGCTTTCTTT. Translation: CASSLADGSQAFF.

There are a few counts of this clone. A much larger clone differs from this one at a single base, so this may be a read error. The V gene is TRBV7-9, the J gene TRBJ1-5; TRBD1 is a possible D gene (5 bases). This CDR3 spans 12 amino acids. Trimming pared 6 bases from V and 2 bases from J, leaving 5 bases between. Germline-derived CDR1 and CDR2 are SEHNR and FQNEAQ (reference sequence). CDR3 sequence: CASRQGNQPQHF. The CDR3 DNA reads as TGTGCCAGCAGACAGGGCAATCAGCCCCAGCATTTT.

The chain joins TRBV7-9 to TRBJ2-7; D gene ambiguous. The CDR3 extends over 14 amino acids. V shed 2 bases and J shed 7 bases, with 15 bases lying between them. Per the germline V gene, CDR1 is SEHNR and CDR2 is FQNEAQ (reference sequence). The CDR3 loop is CASSLPSSAGEQYF. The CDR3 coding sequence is TGTGCCAGCAGCTTACCCTCTAGTGCCGGTGAGCAGTACTTC.

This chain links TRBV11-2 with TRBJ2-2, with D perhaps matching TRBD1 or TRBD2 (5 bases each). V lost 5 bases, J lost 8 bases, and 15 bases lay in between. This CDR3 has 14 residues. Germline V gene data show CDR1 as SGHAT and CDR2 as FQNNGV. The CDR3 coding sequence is TGTGCCAGCAGCCCAGGGACCTTAGGAGGGGAGCTGTTTTTT. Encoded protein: CASSPGTLGGELFF. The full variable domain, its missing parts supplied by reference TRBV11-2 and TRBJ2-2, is EAGVAQSPRYKIIEKRQSVAFWCNPISGHATLYWYQQILGQGPKLLIQFQNNGVVDDSQLPKDRFSAERLKGVDSTLKIQPAKLEDSAVYLCASSPGTLGGELFFGEGSRLTVL.

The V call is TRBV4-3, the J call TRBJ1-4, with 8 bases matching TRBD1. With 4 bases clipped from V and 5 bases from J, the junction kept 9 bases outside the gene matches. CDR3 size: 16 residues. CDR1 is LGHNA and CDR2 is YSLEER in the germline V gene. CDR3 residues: CASSPHRGQENEKLFF. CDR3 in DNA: TGCGCCAGCAGCCCACACCGGGGACAGGAGAATGAAAAACTGTTTTTT.

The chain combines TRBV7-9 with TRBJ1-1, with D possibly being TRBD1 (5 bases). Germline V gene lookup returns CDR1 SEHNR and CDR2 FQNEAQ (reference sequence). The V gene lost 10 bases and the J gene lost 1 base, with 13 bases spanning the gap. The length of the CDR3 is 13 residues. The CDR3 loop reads CATFSGQNTEAFF. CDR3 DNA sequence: TGTGCCACTTTCTCGGGGCAGAACACTGAAGCTTTCTTT.

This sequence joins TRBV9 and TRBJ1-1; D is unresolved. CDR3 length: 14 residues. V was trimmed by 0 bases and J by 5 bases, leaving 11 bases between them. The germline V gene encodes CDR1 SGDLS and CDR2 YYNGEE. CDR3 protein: CASSVGGRETEAFF. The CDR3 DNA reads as TGTGCCAGCAGCGTAGGAGGGAGAGAGACTGAAGCTTTCTTT.

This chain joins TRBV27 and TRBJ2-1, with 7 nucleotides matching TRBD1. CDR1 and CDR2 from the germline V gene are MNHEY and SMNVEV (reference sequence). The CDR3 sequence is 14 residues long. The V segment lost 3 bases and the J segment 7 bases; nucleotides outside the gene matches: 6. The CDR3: CASSFTGEFNEQFF. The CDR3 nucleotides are TGTGCCAGCAGTTTTACAGGGGAGTTTAATGAGCAGTTCTTC.

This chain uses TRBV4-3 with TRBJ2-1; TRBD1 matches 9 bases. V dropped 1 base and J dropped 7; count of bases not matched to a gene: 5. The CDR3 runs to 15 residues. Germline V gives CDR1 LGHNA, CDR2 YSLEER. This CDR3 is CASSQAGQGRNEQFF. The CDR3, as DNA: TGCGCCAGCAGCCAAGCCGGACAGGGGCGAAATGAGCAGTTCTTC.

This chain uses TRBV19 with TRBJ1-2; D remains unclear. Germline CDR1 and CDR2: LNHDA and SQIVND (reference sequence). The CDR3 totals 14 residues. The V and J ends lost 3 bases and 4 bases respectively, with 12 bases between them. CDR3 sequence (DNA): TGTGCCAGTAGTATCCCTGGGTCCGGCTATGGCTACACCTTC. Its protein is CASSIPGSGYGYTF.

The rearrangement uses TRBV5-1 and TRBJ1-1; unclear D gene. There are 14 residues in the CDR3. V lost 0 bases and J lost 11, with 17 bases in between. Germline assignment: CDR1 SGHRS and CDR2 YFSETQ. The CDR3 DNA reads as TGCGCCAGCAGCTTGGCGGGGTGGCCAGCCCAGGCTTTCTTT. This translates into CASSLAGWPAQAFF.

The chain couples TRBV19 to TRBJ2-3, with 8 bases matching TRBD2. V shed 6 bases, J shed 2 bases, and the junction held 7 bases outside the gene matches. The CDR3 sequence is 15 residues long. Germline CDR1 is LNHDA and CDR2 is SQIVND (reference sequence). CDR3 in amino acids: CASSGGAISTDTQYF. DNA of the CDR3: TGTGCCAGTAGCGGGGGGGCCATTTCCACAGATACGCAGTATTTT.

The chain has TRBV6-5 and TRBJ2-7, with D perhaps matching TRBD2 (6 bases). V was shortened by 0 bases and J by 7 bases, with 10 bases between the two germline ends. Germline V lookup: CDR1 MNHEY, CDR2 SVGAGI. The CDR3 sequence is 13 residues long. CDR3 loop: CASSYSPRGEQYF. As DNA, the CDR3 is TGTGCCAGCAGTTACTCGCCACGGGGGGAGCAGTACTTC.

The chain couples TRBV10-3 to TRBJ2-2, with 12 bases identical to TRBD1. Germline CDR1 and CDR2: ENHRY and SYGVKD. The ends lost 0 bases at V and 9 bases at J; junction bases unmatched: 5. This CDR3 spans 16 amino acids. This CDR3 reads CAISESPGTGGRELFF. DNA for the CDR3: TGTGCCATCAGTGAGTCCCCGGGGACAGGGGGCAGGGAGCTGTTTTTT.

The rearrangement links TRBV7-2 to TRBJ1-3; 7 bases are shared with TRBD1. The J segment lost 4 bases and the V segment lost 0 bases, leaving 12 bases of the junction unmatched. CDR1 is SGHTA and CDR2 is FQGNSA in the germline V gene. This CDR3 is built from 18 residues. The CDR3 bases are TGTGCCAGCAGCTTAGCGGGAGGGGGCTCAAACGCGGGAAACACCATATATTTT. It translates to CASSLAGGGSNAGNTIYF.

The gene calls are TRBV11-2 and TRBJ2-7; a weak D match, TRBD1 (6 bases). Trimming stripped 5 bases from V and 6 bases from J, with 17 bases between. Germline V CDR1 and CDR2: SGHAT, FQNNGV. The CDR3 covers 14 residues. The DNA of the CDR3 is TGTGCCAGCAGCGCCGAACAGGGATCAGGCGAGCAGTACTTC. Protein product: CASSAEQGSGEQYF.

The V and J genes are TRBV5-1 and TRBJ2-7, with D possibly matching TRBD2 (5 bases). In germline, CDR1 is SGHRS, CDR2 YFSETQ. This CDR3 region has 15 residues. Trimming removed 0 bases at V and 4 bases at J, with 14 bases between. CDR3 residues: CASSLGSAATYEQYF. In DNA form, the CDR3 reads TGCGCCAGCAGCTTGGGTAGCGCTGCCACTTACGAGCAGTACTTC.